A single sample is the source of the 19 T cell receptor beta chains below, sequenced in a study of beta chain features in type 1 diabetes. Investigators reverse transcribed all isolated RNA, so they sequenced expressed TCRB transcripts. Using immunoSEQ multiplex PCR, the repertoire was profiled, and TCRdb retains in-frame clones only, with some absent. The table shows about 150,000 clones, with about 8.1% occurring only once. Sequencing was done on a sample of central memory CD4+ T cells from blood. These receptors were taken from a man between 18 and 35 years old in good health.

In its sample, this clone was seen a few times. V gene TRBV28 combines with J gene TRBJ2-3, with 11 bases fitting TRBD2. CDR1 is MDHEN and CDR2 is SYDVKM in the germline V gene. Losses at the gene ends were 6 bases for V and 2 bases for J; bases not matched to a gene: 7. The CDR3 runs to 16 residues. The CDR3 sequence is CASSQGTSGYTDTQYF. The CDR3 DNA reads as TGTGCCAGCAGCCAAGGGACTAGCGGATACACAGATACGCAGTATTTT.

There are many counts of this clone. The CDR3 region is CASSLRGGEAEAFF. The CDR3 DNA sequence: TGTGCCAGCAGCTTACGTGGCGGAGAGGCTGAAGCTTTCTTT. The chain joins TRBV7-2 to TRBJ1-1; D gene uncertain. The CDR3 spans 14 residues. CDR1 and CDR2 (germline): SGHTA, FQGNSA. V lost 2 bases and J 6 bases, leaving 13 bases between the germline ends.

The CDR3 DNA sequence: TGTGCCAGCAGCTTAGGACAGGGAGGATACAATGAGCAGTTCTTC. It translates to CASSLGQGGYNEQFF. The rearrangement joins TRBV7-2 to TRBJ2-1; D possibly corresponds to TRBD1 (7 bases). Germline values: CDR1 SGHTA, CDR2 FQGNSA. Trimming took 1 base from V and 4 from J, leaving 11 bases between them. CDR3 length equals 15 residues.

This clone was seen at least ten times. The V gene is TRBV30, the J gene TRBJ2-7; a weak D match, TRBD2 (6 bases). The V gene lost 1 base and the J gene lost 10 bases, with 17 bases spanning the gap. The CDR3 spans 13 residues. Per germline, CDR1 GTSNPN and CDR2 SVGIG (reference sequence). The CDR3 protein is CAWSELSMAGQYF. As DNA, the CDR3 is TGTGCCTGGAGTGAACTATCTATGGCGGGACAGTACTTC.

This rearrangement joins TRBV5-4 to TRBJ2-1; 9 bases are shared with TRBD2. V was clipped by 7 bases and J by 7 bases; unmatched bases: 12. Germline lookup yields CDR1 SGHNT and CDR2 YYREEE (reference sequence). The CDR3 totals 15 residues. The CDR3 bases are TGTGCCAGCGTTCAACGGCGGGGGGGCCGAAATGAGCAGTTCTTC. As protein: CASVQRRGGRNEQFF.

This clone occurred a few times. The chain has TRBV2 and TRBJ1-5; maybe TRBD1 (5 bases). The V end lost 5 bases, the J end lost 4 bases, and 15 bases lay between the germline ends. The CDR3 loop spans 15 amino acids. Looked up from germline, CDR1 is SNHLY and CDR2 is FYNNEI. CDR3 sequence reads: CASSLGGKGNQPQHF. In DNA, the CDR3 is TGTGCCAGCAGTCTCGGGGGGAAAGGGAATCAGCCCCAGCATTTT.

In this sample, this clone turned up a few times. The chain couples TRBV19 to TRBJ2-1, with D perhaps matching TRBD2 (5 bases). Germline CDR1 is LNHDA and CDR2 is SQIVND (reference sequence). V was cut by 7 bases and J by 4 bases, with 14 bases left in between. This CDR3 has 14 residues. Here the CDR3 reads CASIPSQVYNEQFF. Here the CDR3 DNA reads TGTGCCAGTATCCCTAGCCAGGTTTACAATGAGCAGTTCTTC.

This clone appeared a few times. This chain connects TRBV19 to TRBJ1-2; possible D gene TRBD1, 6 bases. Germline V gene lookup returns CDR1 LNHDA and CDR2 SQIVND (reference sequence). Deletions cut 1 base from V and 4 bases from J, with 10 bases between. This CDR3 spans 14 amino acids. CDR3 in DNA: TGTGCCAGTAGTATAGGAACGGACAGCTATGGCTACACCTTC. Translating it yields CASSIGTDSYGYTF.

The rearrangement links TRBV27 to TRBJ1-1; 9 nucleotides line up with TRBD1. The CDR3 consists of 15 residues. The trim removed 3 bases at V and 8 bases at J, leaving 10 bases unmatched. From germline, CDR1 is MNHEY and CDR2 SMNVEV (reference sequence). The CDR3: CASSFSQGAMREAFF. The DNA for the CDR3 is TGTGCCAGCAGTTTTTCACAGGGGGCGATGCGCGAAGCTTTCTTT.

This clone was observed a handful of times. The rearrangement links TRBV6-1 to TRBJ2-5; TRBD1 aligns across 7 bases. Per germline, CDR1 MNHNS and CDR2 SASEGT. V gave up 5 bases and J gave up 5 bases; unmatched junction bases: 8. The CDR3 runs to 14 residues. The CDR3 here is CASSSTGSRETQYF. DNA of the CDR3: TGTGCCAGCAGTTCGACAGGGTCCCGGGAGACCCAGTACTTC.

This clone was observed a few times. The V and J genes are TRBV29-1 and TRBJ1-3; a weak D match, TRBD1 (6 bases). The CDR3 loop spans 14 amino acids. The germline V gene encodes CDR1 SQVTM and CDR2 ANQGSEA. The V gene lost 3 bases and the J gene lost 7 bases, with 16 bases spanning the gap. DNA of the CDR3: TGCAGCGTTGACGCGACAGGCGCCGGGAACACCATATATTTT. This encodes CSVDATGAGNTIYF.

This clone occurred a few times. This chain joins TRBV9 and TRBJ2-1; TRBD2 aligns across 7 bases. V shed 0 bases and J 5 bases; nucleotides not matched to a gene: 8. Germline V lookup: CDR1 SGDLS, CDR2 YYNGEE. The CDR3 sequence is 16 residues long. The CDR3 region has the DNA TGTGCCAGCAGCGTAGTAGCCAGCGGGGATCACAATGAGCAGTTCTTC. Translated, it gives CASSVVASGDHNEQFF.

Notes on this clone: The sample carries other DNA sequences with the same CDR3. The CDR3 DNA follows: TGTGCCAGCAGCAAACAGGGCTGGGGAACTGAAGCTTTCTTT. Encoded protein: CASSKQGWGTEAFF. V gene TRBV7-2 combines with J gene TRBJ1-1, with D tentatively TRBD1 (6 bases). Trimming stripped 5 bases from V and 5 bases from J, with 15 bases between. This CDR3 contains 14 residues. Germline V gene lookup returns CDR1 SGHTA and CDR2 FQGNSA.

This chain uses TRBV19 with TRBJ2-7, with 7 bases matching TRBD1. V shed 3 bases and J 4 bases; nucleotides not matched to a gene: 6. From germline, CDR1 is LNHDA and CDR2 SQIVND (reference sequence). There are 14 residues in the CDR3. The CDR3: CASSIRDSQYEQYF. The CDR3 bases are TGTGCCAGTAGTATCCGGGACAGTCAGTACGAGCAGTACTTC.

This clone has a count of ten or more. This chain uses TRBV28 with TRBJ2-1; no clear D. The CDR3 is 12 amino acids. V dropped 2 bases and J dropped 10 bases, with 9 bases sitting between them. The germline V gene encodes CDR1 MDHEN and CDR2 SYDVKM. This chain's CDR3 is CASSLRKLEQFF. CDR3 sequence (DNA): TGTGCCAGCAGTTTAAGGAAACTAGAGCAGTTCTTC.

In its sample, this clone was seen a few times. V and J are TRBV11-2 and TRBJ1-2, with TRBD1 matching 7 bases. Germline V gene lookup returns CDR1 SGHAT and CDR2 FQNNGV. CDR3 length: 14 amino acids. The V segment lost 0 bases and the J segment 8 bases; nucleotides outside the gene matches: 6. The CDR3 region is CASSLDRGVQGYTF. CDR3 nucleotides: TGTGCCAGCAGCTTAGACAGGGGGGTTCAGGGCTACACCTTC.

This clone has a handful of counts. The J gene is TRBJ2-7, the V gene TRBV11-1; perhaps TRBD1 as D (6 bases). V was clipped by 4 bases and J by 5 bases, with 12 bases between them. This CDR3 region has 13 residues. Germline loops: CDR1 SGHAT, CDR2 FQDESV (reference sequence). The CDR3 is CASSWDTSNEQYF. Written as DNA, the CDR3 is TGTGCCAGCAGCTGGGACACCAGCAACGAGCAGTACTTC.

The rearrangement uses TRBV19 and TRBJ2-3; no definite D call. The CDR3 totals 15 residues. The V end was cut by 3 bases, the J end by 2 bases, with 12 bases between. Germline V gene lookup returns CDR1 LNHDA and CDR2 SQIVND (reference sequence). The CDR3 here is CASSIQGVLTDTQYF. The CDR3 DNA is TGTGCCAGTAGTATTCAAGGAGTACTCACAGATACGCAGTATTTT.

This clone was detected only a few times. CDR3 DNA sequence: TGTGCCAGCACCGGACAGGGGGCGCCGGGAAAGAAAGCTTTCTTT. This gives the protein CASTGQGAPGKKAFF. The J gene is TRBJ1-1, the V gene TRBV28; 11 bases map to TRBD1. CDR1 and CDR2 (germline): MDHEN, SYDVKM. This CDR3 region has 15 residues. Unmatched junction bases numbered 13, after V lost 7 bases and J lost 9 bases.